Presented here are 26 T cell receptor beta chains from one specimen sequenced in a study of T-cell reconstitution after alpha-beta-depleted transplantation in children. Preparation of the TCRbeta library was carried out with unique molecular identifiers. Each CDR3 protein is one row after TCRdb ran MiXCR on the PCR reads. The table lists over 150,000 distinct CDR3 sequences, around 7% of them singletons. Sequencing used PBMCs from the stem cell graft donor, obtained from the stem cell graft. The source of these receptors is a human donor who donated a stem cell graft to a child with Wiskott-Aldrich syndrome.

The sample holds many counts of this clonotype. This sequence joins TRBV7-9 and TRBJ2-7; 8 bases line up with TRBD1. Germline V gene data show CDR1 as SEHNR and CDR2 as FQNEAQ (reference sequence). This CDR3 contains 15 residues. V was pared by 5 bases and J by 6 bases, with 12 bases of the junction left unmatched. In DNA, the CDR3 is TGTGCCAGCAGCCTAACCGGGACAGGCCCTCCCGAGCAGTACTTC. Residues: CASSLTGTGPPEQYF.

The sample holds a few counts of this clonotype. V and J are TRBV5-1 and TRBJ2-3; D not resolved. Germline V gives CDR1 SGHRS, CDR2 YFSETQ. Trimming stripped 7 bases from V and 2 bases from J, with 11 bases between. The CDR3 is made up of 13 amino acids. For the CDR3, the DNA is TGCGCCAGCCGAGGCGGAGACACAGATACGCAGTATTTT. Its translation is CASRGGDTDTQYF.

Points on this clonotype: A junction end diverges from the germline sequence, so it may reflect a read error. V is TRBV4-2 and J is TRBJ2-2; TRBD2 is a possible D gene (6 bases). The CDR3 has 14 residues. CDR1 is LGHNA, CDR2 YNFKEQ, per germline. The CDR3 loop is CASSQDVGTGGLFF. DNA of the CDR3: TGTGCCAGCAGCCAAGATGTTGGGACCGGGGGGCTGTTTTTT.

The table lists this clonotype with many counts. V usage is TRBV6-5 and J usage is TRBJ1-5, with D uncertain. Trimming left V 0 bases short and J 5 bases short, with 8 bases between. The CDR3 runs to 14 residues. Germline CDR1 is MNHEY and CDR2 is SVGAGI. CDR3 nucleotides: TGTGCCAGCAGTTACTCCTTCACGTATCAGCCCCAGCATTTT. Protein sequence: CASSYSFTYQPQHF.

This clonotype was counted at least ten times. The V gene is TRBV20-1, the J gene TRBJ2-7, with 7 nucleotides matching TRBD1. This CDR3 is 13 amino acids long. The germline CDR1 and CDR2 sequences are DFQATT and SNEGSKA (reference sequence). The trim removed 3 bases at V and 4 bases at J, leaving 6 bases unmatched. The CDR3 loop is CSASTGARYEQYF. DNA of the CDR3: TGCAGTGCTAGTACAGGGGCAAGATACGAGCAGTACTTC.

The count of this clonotype is one. This chain links TRBV5-6 with TRBJ2-6, with D tentatively TRBD1 (6 bases). CDR1 is SGHDT, CDR2 YYEEEE, per germline. Trimming cost V 3 bases and J 0 bases, with 10 bases left between them. The CDR3 is 16 amino acids. The CDR3 DNA follows: TGTGCCAGCAGCTCCACAGGGCTCTCTGGGGCCAACGTCCTGACTTTC. Protein sequence: CASSSTGLSGANVLTF.

This clonotype has ten or more counts. V gene TRBV15 combines with J gene TRBJ1-2, with a weak D call TRBD1 (5 bases). This CDR3 contains 12 residues. Between the trimmed V and J ends, which lost 1 base and 7 bases, there was a span of 7 bases. The germline CDR1 and CDR2 sequences are LNHNV and YYDKDF (reference sequence). The CDR3 coding sequence is TGTGCCACCAGCAGAGTAGGGGCTGGCTACACCTTC. Its protein product is CATSRVGAGYTF.

The chain has TRBV3-1 and TRBJ1-2; a possible D gene is TRBD1 (5 bases). V lost 1 base and J 4 bases, leaving 16 bases between the germline ends. This CDR3 has 16 amino acids. Germline assignment: CDR1 LGHDT and CDR2 YNNKEL (reference sequence). The CDR3: CASSQGSLGGTYGYTF. CDR3 bases: TGTGCCAGCAGCCAAGGGTCCCTGGGGGGGACCTATGGCTACACCTTC.

In its sample, this clonotype was seen many times. The chain links TRBV11-1 to TRBJ1-1, with D tentatively TRBD1 (5 bases). Germline CDR1 reads SGHAT; CDR2 reads FQDESV (reference sequence). With 1 base removed from V and 1 base from J, the gap between germline ends came to 7 bases. The CDR3 extends over 14 amino acids. This CDR3 reads CASSLDRKNTEAFF. CDR3 DNA: TGTGCCAGCAGCTTAGACAGGAAGAACACTGAAGCTTTCTTT.

This clonotype was detected ten times or more. CDR3 nucleotides: TGTGCCAGCAGCATACTAGCGGGGGGTACCACAGATACGCAGTATTTT. Translating gives CASSILAGGTTDTQYF. V gene TRBV3-1 combines with J gene TRBJ2-3; 12 nucleotides agree with TRBD2. The germline V gene has CDR1 LGHDT and CDR2 YNNKEL (reference sequence). The CDR3 runs 16 residues. V lost 5 bases to trimming and J lost 2 bases; unmatched junction nucleotides: 5.

This clonotype showed up many times. This sequence joins TRBV9 and TRBJ2-7; 10 bases line up with TRBD2. The J segment lost 2 bases and the V segment lost 7 bases, leaving 6 bases of the junction unmatched. This CDR3 is built from 14 residues. Germline assignment: CDR1 SGDLS and CDR2 YYNGEE. For the CDR3, the DNA is TGTGCCAGCGCCAGGACTAGCGGTACCTACGAGCAGTACTTC. Translation: CASARTSGTYEQYF.

This clonotype was seen at least ten times. The V gene is TRBV6-5, the J gene TRBJ2-7; tentative D call: TRBD1 (6 bases). The CDR3 loop spans 12 amino acids. CDR1 and CDR2 from the germline V gene are MNHEY and SVGAGI. V dropped 4 bases and J dropped 3 bases, with 7 bases sitting between them. The CDR3 sequence is CASSLQGYEQYF. The CDR3 coding sequence is TGTGCCAGCAGTTTACAGGGCTACGAGCAGTACTTC.

This clonotype was detected many times. V is TRBV27 and J is TRBJ2-5, with 10 bases lining up with TRBD1. There are 17 residues in the CDR3. The V segment lost 2 bases and the J segment 3 bases; nucleotides outside the gene matches: 9. CDR1 MNHEY and CDR2 SMNVEV come from the germline V gene (reference sequence). The CDR3 nucleotides read TGTGCCAGCAGTTTACGCCGGGACAGGGGAACTGAAGAGACCCAGTACTTC. It yields the protein CASSLRRDRGTEETQYF.

The sample holds many counts of this clonotype. The CDR3 protein is CASTKLGMETQYF. The CDR3 coding sequence is TGTGCCAGTACTAAGCTAGGGATGGAGACCCAGTACTTC. The rearrangement uses TRBV6-1 and TRBJ2-5, with D hard to call. V lost 9 bases to trimming and J lost 5 bases, with 16 bases between them. This CDR3 spans 13 amino acids. CDR1 MNHNS and CDR2 SASEGT come from the germline V gene.

This clonotype was detected ten times or more. The rearrangement links TRBV12-3 or TRBV12-4 to TRBJ2-7; 11 bases are shared with TRBD1. V gave up 1 base and J gave up 3 bases; unmatched junction bases: 2. The CDR3 runs to 15 residues. The CDR3: CASSLGTGGFYEQYF. The CDR3 DNA sequence: TGTGCCAGCAGTTTAGGGACAGGGGGCTTCTACGAGCAGTACTTC.

This clonotype was recorded many times. J is TRBJ2-1 and V is TRBV20-1; 10 positions match TRBD2. Germline CDR1 is DFQATT and CDR2 is SNEGSKA (reference sequence). V lost 1 base to trimming and J lost 5 bases; unmatched junction nucleotides: 8. The CDR3 is 16 amino acids. The CDR3 nucleotides are TGCAGTGCTAGAGGACTAGCGGGCGGACGGAACAATGAGCAGTTCTTC. Protein: CSARGLAGGRNNEQFF.

This clonotype was found many times. This chain links TRBV12-3 or TRBV12-4 with TRBJ1-2; maybe TRBD1 (5 bases). CDR3 length: 15 residues. Trimming shortened V by 5 bases and J by 4 bases, and 17 bases separated the two germline ends. CDR3 sequence (DNA): TGTGCCAGCAGTCAAAAAGACAGAGCATTCTATGGCTACACCTTC. It translates to CASSQKDRAFYGYTF.

This clonotype was seen repeatedly, ten times or more. This chain uses TRBV20-1 with TRBJ2-2; D may be TRBD1 (6 bases). The CDR3 is 14 residues long. In germline, CDR1 is DFQATT, CDR2 SNEGSKA (reference sequence). Between the trimmed V and J ends, which lost 3 bases and 2 bases, there was a span of 10 bases. The CDR3 DNA reads as TGCAGTGCTAGGAACAGGGCTAACACCGGGGAGCTGTTTTTT. Translating it yields CSARNRANTGELFF.

This clonotype was seen a few times. V usage is TRBV11-2 and J usage is TRBJ2-1, with 7 bases that match TRBD2. From germline, CDR1 is SGHAT and CDR2 FQNNGV. V was clipped by 3 bases and J by 0 bases; unmatched bases: 11. The CDR3 runs to 18 residues. This CDR3 reads CASSFKGGSSSSYNEQFF. CDR3 DNA sequence: TGTGCCAGCAGCTTCAAAGGCGGGAGTTCTAGCTCCTACAATGAGCAGTTCTTC.

This clonotype has at least ten counts. The genes are TRBV28 and TRBJ1-2, with TRBD1 matching 11 bases. V gave up 1 base and J gave up 3 bases; unmatched junction bases: 4. Per germline, CDR1 MDHEN and CDR2 SYDVKM. This CDR3 contains 16 residues. CDR3 loop: CASSLSGQGADYGYTF. The CDR3 DNA sequence: TGTGCCAGCAGTTTATCCGGACAGGGGGCCGACTATGGCTACACCTTC.

Ten or more counts support this clonotype. Here the CDR3 reads CASSWGQYSNQPQHF. DNA of the CDR3: TGTGCCAGCAGTTGGGGACAGTATAGCAATCAGCCCCAGCATTTT. The gene calls are TRBV12-3 or TRBV12-4 and TRBJ1-5; 7 nucleotides align to TRBD1. CDR3 length: 15 residues. The V and J ends lost 4 bases and 0 bases, in that order; junction bases with no gene match: 3.

In this sample, this clonotype turned up many times. V gene TRBV4-2 combines with J gene TRBJ1-6; D not resolved. Germline V gene data show CDR1 as LGHNA and CDR2 as YNFKEQ. Trimming removed 0 bases from V and 8 bases from J, with 11 bases in between. The CDR3 covers 15 residues. The CDR3 here is CASSQDSGDYSPLHF. DNA of the CDR3: TGTGCCAGCAGCCAAGATTCCGGGGATTATTCACCCCTCCACTTT.

This clonotype was seen ten or more times. The DNA of the CDR3 is TGCAGTGCTTGGGACGGACTGAACACTGAAGCTTTCTTT. This translates into CSAWDGLNTEAFF. The J gene is TRBJ1-1, the V gene TRBV20-1; D possibly corresponds to TRBD1 (5 bases). With 5 bases removed from V and 0 bases from J, the gap between germline ends came to 10 bases. The CDR3 runs to 13 residues. Germline CDR1 DFQATT, CDR2 SNEGSKA (reference sequence).

This clonotype occurred a few times. V gene TRBV5-6 combines with J gene TRBJ2-7, with D hard to call. Germline V CDR1 and CDR2: SGHDT, YYEEEE. This CDR3 comprises 15 residues. V was clipped by 0 bases and J by 2 bases, with 12 bases between them. CDR3 nucleotides: TGTGCCAGCAGCTTGGTACACCTTGAGACCTACGAGCAGTACTTC. Protein sequence: CASSLVHLETYEQYF.

The chain combines TRBV5-6 with TRBJ1-2; 7 bases are a match to TRBD1. The trim removed 3 bases at V and 3 bases at J, leaving 8 bases unmatched. This CDR3 spans 15 amino acids. Germline V gene data show CDR1 as SGHDT and CDR2 as YYEEEE. CDR3 loop: CASSYVTGVDYGYTF. The CDR3 DNA follows: TGTGCCAGCAGCTACGTTACAGGGGTTGACTATGGCTACACCTTC. The full variable domain, in which reference TRBV5-6 and TRBJ1-2 provide the parts outside the CDR3, is DAGVTQSPTHLIKTRGQQVTLRCSPKSGHDTVSWYQQALGQGPQFIFQYYEEEERQRGNFPDRFSGHQFPNYSSELNVNALLLGDSALYLCASSYVTGVDYGYTFGSGTRLTVV.

This clonotype was recorded a few times. The rearrangement joins TRBV18 to TRBJ2-3; D not resolved. Trimming stripped 0 bases from V and 7 bases from J, with 8 bases between. The CDR3 runs 13 residues. From germline, CDR1 is KGHSH and CDR2 LQKENI. CDR3 nucleotides: TGTGCCAGCTCACCACCGTTGGCAAATACGCAGTATTTT. It yields the protein CASSPPLANTQYF.